This TCR beta chain was obtained from a study of early stage breast cancer tumors. In the study overall: About 80% of the 16 invasive tumors were ER+, PR+ and HER2-. Average read coverage per sample was about 10-fold. Points from the study as a whole: Functional markers like CD4, CD8 and FOXP3 were missed in bulk sequencing. Enriched TCRB sequences shared across patients were mostly commonly generated sequences.

Of note for this clone: The antigen is unknown.

Repertoires were generated with immunoSEQ multiplex PCR, while TCRdb's copy carries only in-frame clones and drops some. The table shows 30,000 or so clones, with under 75% occurring only once. The V gene end was trimmed by 2 bases and the J gene end by 0 bases; junction bases not matched to a gene: 3. The CDR3 extends over 15 amino acids. Germline CDR1 and CDR2: SGHVS and FQNEAQ. J is TRBJ2-7 and V is TRBV7-8; 8 bases are a match to TRBD2. Sequencing used blood. The TCR comes from a person aged 45-60 years with breast cancer. The CDR3 is CASSLTSGISYEQYF. In nucleotides, the CDR3 is TGTGCCAGCAGCTTAACTAGCGGCATCTCCTACGAGCAGTACTTC.